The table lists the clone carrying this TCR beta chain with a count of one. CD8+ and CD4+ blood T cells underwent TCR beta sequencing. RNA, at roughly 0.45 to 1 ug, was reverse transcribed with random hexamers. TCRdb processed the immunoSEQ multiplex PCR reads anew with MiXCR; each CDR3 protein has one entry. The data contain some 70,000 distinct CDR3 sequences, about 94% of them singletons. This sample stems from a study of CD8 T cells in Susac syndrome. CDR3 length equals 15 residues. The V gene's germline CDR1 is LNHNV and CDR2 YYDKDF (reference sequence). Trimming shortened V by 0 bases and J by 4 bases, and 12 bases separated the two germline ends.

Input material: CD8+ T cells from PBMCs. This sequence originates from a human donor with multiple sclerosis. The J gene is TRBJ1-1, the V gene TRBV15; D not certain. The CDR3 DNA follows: TGTGCCACCAGCAGAGATCGCGGTCTGGGCACTGAAGCTTTCTTT. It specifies CATSRDRGLGTEAFF.